A single sample is the source of the 27 T cell receptor beta chains below, sequenced in a study of blood T cell repertoires in COVID-19. Libraries were prepared by immunoSEQ multiplex PCR; TCRdb keeps only in-frame clonotypes and omits some of them. The repertoire holds 250,000 to 350,000 clones, with about nine tenths as singletons. The specimen sequenced was peripheral blood. The receptor set was obtained from a woman in her twenties or thirties with COVID-19, enrolled during active disease.

The CDR3 DNA follows: TGTGCCAGCAGCCAGGGTGGATCGAACAATGAGCAGTTCTTC. It translates to CASSQGGSNNEQFF. V gene TRBV6-5 combines with J gene TRBJ2-1, with D possibly matching TRBD1 (5 bases). V lost 6 bases to trimming and J lost 5 bases, with 14 bases between them. There are 14 residues in the CDR3. Germline V gives CDR1 MNHEY, CDR2 SVGAGI.

This clone was counted only a few times. Distinct nucleotide sequences in the sample also encode this CDR3. The rearrangement uses TRBV11-2 and TRBJ2-7, with 7 bases that match TRBD2. CDR1 SGHAT and CDR2 FQNNGV come from the germline V gene. V trimming: 3 bases; J trimming: 1 base; junction bases outside the gene matches: 0. This CDR3 comprises 13 residues. CDR3 in amino acids: CASSFSGSYEQYF. CDR3 sequence (DNA): TGTGCCAGCAGCTTTAGCGGGTCCTACGAGCAGTACTTC. The whole variable domain, remainder taken from reference TRBV11-2 and TRBJ2-7, is EAGVAQSPRYKIIEKRQSVAFWCNPISGHATLYWYQQILGQGPKLLIQFQNNGVVDDSQLPKDRFSAERLKGVDSTLKIQPAKLEDSAVYLCASSFSGSYEQYFGPGTRLTVT.

This clone was recorded a few times. V is TRBV6-5 and J is TRBJ1-6; 10 bases fit TRBD1. The J segment lost 7 bases and the V segment lost 4 bases, leaving 7 bases of the junction unmatched. This CDR3 contains 16 residues. CDR1 is MNHEY, CDR2 SVGAGI, per germline. CDR3 sequence reads: CASSSWTGGGNSPLHF. The CDR3 nucleotides are TGTGCCAGCAGTTCCTGGACAGGGGGAGGCAATTCACCCCTCCACTTT.

The chain employs TRBV6-4 and TRBJ2-2; TRBD2 aligns across 7 bases. V dropped 4 bases and J dropped 2; count of bases not matched to a gene: 7. Per the germline V gene, CDR1 is MRHNA and CDR2 is SNTAGT. The CDR3 contains 16 residues. The CDR3 sequence: CASSARAGDNTGELFF. DNA of the CDR3: TGTGCCAGCAGTGCCCGGGCGGGAGATAACACCGGGGAGCTGTTTTTT.

The chain combines TRBV20-1 with TRBJ1-2; unclear D gene. The germline V and J ends were trimmed by 3 bases and 0 bases, with 14 bases remaining between them. CDR1 is DFQATT and CDR2 is SNEGSKA in the germline V gene (reference sequence). This CDR3 is built from 15 residues. CDR3 protein: CSASRKARANYGYTF. The CDR3 DNA sequence: TGCAGTGCTAGTAGGAAGGCACGGGCTAACTATGGCTACACCTTC.

The chain couples TRBV6-6 to TRBJ1-5; D remains ambiguous. Germline values: CDR1 MNHNY, CDR2 SVGAGI (reference sequence). V gave up 1 base and J gave up 1 base, with 5 bases separating them. CDR3 length: 14 residues. In nucleotides, the CDR3 is TGTGCCAGCAGTTACTTTGCGAGCAATCAGCCCCAGCATTTT. Protein sequence: CASSYFASNQPQHF.

This rearrangement joins TRBV10-1 to TRBJ2-1; 7 bases align to TRBD2. The CDR3 contains 14 residues. In germline, CDR1 is WNHNN, CDR2 SYGVQD (reference sequence). V dropped 6 bases and J dropped 6; count of bases not matched to a gene: 8. The CDR3 sequence: CASSDGGSFNEQFF. As DNA, the CDR3 is TGCGCCAGCAGCGACGGCGGGAGCTTCAATGAGCAGTTCTTC.

The chain recombines TRBV18 with TRBJ2-2; D possibly corresponds to TRBD1 (6 bases). The CDR3 runs to 15 residues. The V gene lost 2 bases and the J gene lost 6 bases, with 13 bases spanning the gap. Germline V CDR1 and CDR2: KGHSH, LQKENI. In DNA, the CDR3 is TGTGCCAGCTCACCAATTGCCAGGGGTGCCGGGGAGCTGTTTTTT. Amino acids: CASSPIARGAGELFF. The variable domain in full, completed from reference TRBV18 and TRBJ2-2, reads NAGVMQNPRHLVRRRGQEARLRCSPMKGHSHVYWYRQLPEEGLKFMVYLQKENIIDESGMPKERFSAEFPKEGPSILRIQQVVRGDSAAYFCASSPIARGAGELFFGEGSRLTVL.

The CDR3 is CAWSAGIRYGYTF. The CDR3 DNA reads as TGTGCCTGGAGTGCAGGGATTCGCTATGGCTACACCTTC. V is TRBV30 and J is TRBJ1-2; D is perhaps TRBD1 (5 bases). Trimming left V 1 base short and J 4 bases short, with 10 bases between. This CDR3 comprises 13 residues. Germline CDR1 reads GTSNPN; CDR2 reads SVGIG (reference sequence).

This chain uses TRBV7-2 with TRBJ2-1; D not resolved. Germline V CDR1 and CDR2: SGHTA, FQGNSA. The CDR3 is 12 residues long. Trimming cost V 4 bases and J 15 bases, with 16 bases left between them. The CDR3 DNA reads as TGTGCCAGCAGCTCCCCACTCTCGCGACTGTTCTTC. Amino acids: CASSSPLSRLFF.

This clone turned up a few times. J is TRBJ2-7 and V is TRBV6-2 or TRBV6-3; 12 bases align to TRBD2. The V gene end was trimmed by 0 bases and the J gene end by 5 bases; junction bases not matched to a gene: 2. The germline CDR1 and CDR2 sequences are MNHEY and SVGEGT. This CDR3 contains 15 residues. The CDR3 sequence: CASSYSLAGGHEQYF. CDR3 DNA: TGTGCCAGCAGTTACTCACTAGCGGGAGGTCACGAGCAGTACTTC.

This chain links TRBV15 with TRBJ1-3; TRBD1 aligns across 9 bases. The CDR3 covers 15 residues. Trimming removed 4 bases from V and 4 bases from J; junction bases left unmatched: 5. Per germline, CDR1 LNHNV and CDR2 YYDKDF (reference sequence). The CDR3 sequence is CATSKNRGQGNTIYF. In nucleotides, the CDR3 is TGTGCCACCAGCAAAAACAGGGGGCAAGGAAACACCATATATTTT.

The V call is TRBV7-9, the J call TRBJ2-5; D possibly corresponds to TRBD1 (5 bases). The CDR3 is 14 amino acids. Germline CDR1 reads SEHNR; CDR2 reads FQNEAQ (reference sequence). With 4 bases removed from V and 1 base from J, the gap between germline ends came to 10 bases. The CDR3 loop reads CASSSDSFQETQYF. CDR3 bases: TGTGCCAGCAGCTCCGACAGTTTCCAAGAGACCCAGTACTTC. Full variable domain (outside the CDR3, taken from reference TRBV7-9 and TRBJ2-5): DTGVSQNPRHKITKRGQNVTFRCDPISEHNRLYWYRQTLGQGPEFLTYFQNEAQLEKSRLLSDRFSAERPKGSFSTLEIQRTEQGDSAMYLCASSSDSFQETQYFGPGTRLLVL.

J is TRBJ1-2 and V is TRBV21-1. TRBV21-1 is a pseudogene locus. CDR3 length: 14 amino acids. The CDR3 bases are TGTGCCAGCAGCAAGGCAGCGGCTAACTATGGCTACACCTTC. Protein product: CASSKAAANYGYTF.

This rearrangement joins TRBV18 to TRBJ2-3, with 7 bases aligning to TRBD1. J lost 1 base, V lost 5 bases, and 6 bases had no gene match. The CDR3 covers 15 residues. The germline gives CDR1 KGHSH, CDR2 LQKENI. CDR3 loop: CASSYNGQGTDTQYF. The CDR3 DNA reads as TGTGCCAGCTCATACAACGGACAGGGCACAGATACGCAGTATTTT.

This rearrangement joins TRBV2 to TRBJ1-4; 9 bases line up with TRBD1. The V gene's germline CDR1 is SNHLY and CDR2 FYNNEI. The CDR3 length is 14 residues. The V segment lost 6 bases and the J segment 7 bases; nucleotides outside the gene matches: 6. CDR3 sequence: CASRYRGLGEKLFF. CDR3 nucleotide sequence: TGTGCCAGCAGGTACAGGGGGCTCGGTGAAAAACTGTTTTTT.

The chain uses TRBV5-1 and TRBJ1-1; no clear D gene. In germline, CDR1 is SGHRS, CDR2 YFSETQ. The CDR3 consists of 14 residues. Trimming shortened V by 0 bases and J by 5 bases, and 11 bases separated the two germline ends. The CDR3: CASSLDPTGTEAFF. CDR3 bases: TGCGCCAGCAGCTTGGATCCGACCGGGACTGAAGCTTTCTTT. The full variable domain, its missing parts supplied by reference TRBV5-1 and TRBJ1-1, is KAGVTQTPRYLIKTRGQQVTLSCSPISGHRSVSWYQQTPGQGLQFLFEYFSETQRNKGNFPGRFSGRQFSNSRSEMNVSTLELGDSALYLCASSLDPTGTEAFFGQGTRLTVV.

Written as DNA, the CDR3 is TGTGCCAGCAGCTTTCAGGCCTACGAGCAGTACTTC. It translates to CASSFQAYEQYF. This chain uses TRBV5-6 with TRBJ2-7; unclear D gene. Trimming stripped 2 bases from V and 2 bases from J, with 5 bases between. Germline V gene lookup returns CDR1 SGHDT and CDR2 YYEEEE. This CDR3 has 12 amino acids. The variable domain in full, completed from reference TRBV5-6 and TRBJ2-7, reads DAGVTQSPTHLIKTRGQQVTLRCSPKSGHDTVSWYQQALGQGPQFIFQYYEEEERQRGNFPDRFSGHQFPNYSSELNVNALLLGDSALYLCASSFQAYEQYFGPGTRLTVT.

In DNA form, the CDR3 reads TGTGCCAGCAGCTTAAGCTCCGGGGGAGGTGGAAACACCATATATTTT. This codes for CASSLSSGGGGNTIYF. The rearrangement uses TRBV11-3 and TRBJ1-3; TRBD1 might be the D (5 bases). V dropped 2 bases and J dropped 3 bases, with 14 bases sitting between them. CDR1 SGHNT and CDR2 YENEEA come from the germline V gene. CDR3 length equals 16 residues.

This clone was seen a single time. The rearrangement links TRBV9 to TRBJ1-2; D gene unclear. CDR3 size: 13 residues. The germline V gene encodes CDR1 SGDLS and CDR2 YYNGEE. V was trimmed by 0 bases and J by 2 bases, leaving 5 bases between them. CDR3 DNA sequence: TGTGCCAGCAGCGTAGACCTAAACTATGGCTACACCTTC. Translating gives CASSVDLNYGYTF.

There are a few counts of this clone. Within the sample, other DNA sequences also encode this same CDR3. The chain links TRBV7-2 to TRBJ1-1, with D unresolved. This CDR3 contains 12 residues. From germline, CDR1 is SGHTA and CDR2 FQGNSA. With 1 base removed from V and 4 bases from J, the gap between germline ends came to 4 bases. CDR3 loop: CASSLGATEAFF. The CDR3 DNA reads as TGTGCCAGCAGCTTAGGGGCCACTGAAGCTTTCTTT.

The J gene is TRBJ1-4, the V gene TRBV29-1, with a possible D match to TRBD1 (5 bases). CDR1 SQVTM and CDR2 ANQGSEA come from the germline V gene. Trimming stripped 7 bases from V and 8 bases from J, with 17 bases between. The CDR3 length is 13 residues. The CDR3 nucleotides are TGCAGCGCGGAGGTAGGATGGGGCGAAAAACTGTTTTTT. Residues: CSAEVGWGEKLFF. The whole variable domain, remainder taken from reference TRBV29-1 and TRBJ1-4, is SAVISQKPSRDICQRGTSLTIQCQVDSQVTMMFWYRQQPGQSLTLIATANQGSEATYESGFVIDKFPISRPNLTFSTLTVSNMSPEDSSIYLCSAEVGWGEKLFFGSGTQLSVL.

The chain has TRBV25-1 and TRBJ1-1; TRBD1 might be the D (6 bases). V dropped 1 base and J dropped 4 bases, with 16 bases sitting between them. The germline V gene encodes CDR1 MGHDK and CDR2 SYGVNS. The CDR3 contains 16 residues. CDR3 in amino acids: CASSESLGGPGTEAFF. For the CDR3, the DNA is TGTGCCAGCAGTGAATCTTTGGGGGGGCCAGGCACTGAAGCTTTCTTT.

This clone occurred a few times. The chain couples TRBV7-6 to TRBJ1-3; 12 nucleotides match TRBD1. The junction had 8 bases not matched to a gene; V was cut back by 5 bases and J by 3 bases. Per germline, CDR1 SGHVS and CDR2 FNYEAQ. The CDR3 totals 17 residues. CDR3 in amino acids: CASSIQGQGAFGNTIYF. CDR3 nucleotide sequence: TGTGCCAGCAGCATACAGGGACAGGGGGCGTTTGGAAACACCATATATTTT.

This rearrangement joins TRBV25-1 to TRBJ1-5, with no clear D. V lost 3 bases and J lost 2, with 5 bases in between. This CDR3 has 13 amino acids. CDR1 MGHDK and CDR2 SYGVNS come from the germline V gene. The CDR3 reads CASSDRGNQPQHF. The CDR3 DNA reads TGTGCCAGCAGTGATCGTGGCAATCAGCCCCAGCATTTT.

The rearrangement links TRBV9 to TRBJ2-1; possibly TRBD2 for D (5 bases). The CDR3 runs to 14 residues. Germline V gene sequence: CDR1 SGDLS, CDR2 YYNGEE. V was clipped by 2 bases and J by 4 bases, with 10 bases between them. The CDR3 DNA reads as TGTGCCAGCAGCGTTCAAGGGAGTTACAATGAGCAGTTCTTC. As protein: CASSVQGSYNEQFF.

The rearrangement joins TRBV19 to TRBJ1-1; no firm D call. The CDR3 loop spans 14 amino acids. V lost 5 bases and J lost 1, with 11 bases in between. Germline CDR1 LNHDA, CDR2 SQIVND (reference sequence). CDR3 sequence reads: CASSPLSTNTEAFF. CDR3 sequence (DNA): TGTGCCAGTAGTCCCCTTTCTACGAACACTGAAGCTTTCTTT.